This T cell receptor beta chain was captured in a study of CD8 T cells in ankylosing spondylitis. Per germline, CDR1 WNHNN and CDR2 SYGVQD (reference sequence). The CDR3 spans 16 residues. J gave up 5 bases and V 0 bases, and 5 bases lay outside the gene matches. The table lists this clonotype with a few counts. The antigen remains unidentified. The authors made TCR beta libraries by quantitative 5'-RACE with molecular barcodes. TCRdb re-analysed the 5' RACE reads in MiXCR, keeping a single row per CDR3 protein. The sample shows 250,000 to 350,000 distinct CDR3 sequences, around 19% of them seen only once. Study observations and caveats: The disease-linked clones had a CD8+ phenotype and low blood frequencies.

The sequenced sample consisted of blood, either unsorted or a sorted T cell fraction (not recorded which). The chain carries TRBV10-1 and TRBJ2-3; 10 bases are shared with TRBD1. This clonotype was obtained from a male donor with ankylosing spondylitis or in good health (not recorded which). Written as DNA, the CDR3 is TGCGCCAGCAGTGAGTCCTTGGGACAGGGGCTAGATACGCAGTATTTT. Translation gives CASSESLGQGLDTQYF.